One sample yielded the 12 T cell receptor beta chains listed below, sequenced in a study of CD8 T cells in Susac syndrome. Random hexamers were used to reverse transcribe the RNA input (roughly 0.5 to 1 ug). TCRdb re-called the immunoSEQ multiplex PCR reads through MiXCR, storing one row per CDR3 protein. The table has roughly 130,000 distinct CDR3 sequences, 90% to 95% seen once. Material for sequencing was CD4+ T cells from PBMCs. Every receptor here comes from a human donor in good health.

J is TRBJ2-2 and V is TRBV19; the D is unclear. V lost 4 bases, J lost 1 base, and 7 bases lay in between. The CDR3 is 14 amino acids. Germline V CDR1 and CDR2: LNHDA, SQIVND (reference sequence). This chain's CDR3 is CASSRSVNTGELFF. The CDR3, as DNA: TGTGCCAGTAGTAGATCGGTGAACACCGGGGAGCTGTTTTTT.

The gene calls are TRBV7-9 and TRBJ2-5, with D perhaps matching TRBD2 (6 bases). With 4 bases removed from V and 5 bases from J, the gap between germline ends came to 14 bases. CDR1 SEHNR and CDR2 FQNEAQ come from the germline V gene (reference sequence). The CDR3 totals 14 residues. CDR3 in DNA: TGTGCCAGCAGCTCACCGGAGGGCCGGGAGACCCAGTACTTC. It yields the protein CASSSPEGRETQYF. The whole variable domain, remainder taken from reference TRBV7-9 and TRBJ2-5, is DTGVSQNPRHKITKRGQNVTFRCDPISEHNRLYWYRQTLGQGPEFLTYFQNEAQLEKSRLLSDRFSAERPKGSFSTLEIQRTEQGDSAMYLCASSSPEGRETQYFGPGTRLLVL.

The V and J genes are TRBV14 and TRBJ2-7; TRBD2 matches 7 bases. CDR1 is SGHDN and CDR2 is FVKESK in the germline V gene. CDR3 length equals 14 residues. J gave up 1 base and V 6 bases, and 6 bases lay outside the gene matches. The CDR3 protein is CASSREAVSYEQYF. As DNA, the CDR3 is TGTGCCAGCAGTCGGGAGGCTGTATCCTACGAGCAGTACTTC.

The genes are TRBV7-2 and TRBJ2-7; TRBD2 might be the D (6 bases). This CDR3 has 15 residues. CDR1 is SGHTA and CDR2 is FQGNSA in the germline V gene. V lost 6 bases to trimming and J lost 4 bases, with 19 bases between them. Written as DNA, the CDR3 is TGTGCCAGCAGGTCCAGGCCCGCTAGCGTTTACGAGCAGTACTTC. Amino acid sequence: CASRSRPASVYEQYF.

This sequence joins TRBV18 and TRBJ1-1; no reliable D call. V lost 6 bases and J 1 base, leaving 12 bases between the germline ends. Germline values: CDR1 KGHSH, CDR2 LQKENI. There are 14 residues in the CDR3. The DNA of the CDR3 is TGTGCCAGCTCTCCCCAAGACTCGAACACTGAAGCTTTCTTT. Its protein product is CASSPQDSNTEAFF. The full variable domain, rest sourced from reference TRBV18 and TRBJ1-1, is NAGVMQNPRHLVRRRGQEARLRCSPMKGHSHVYWYRQLPEEGLKFMVYLQKENIIDESGMPKERFSAEFPKEGPSILRIQQVVRGDSAAYFCASSPQDSNTEAFFGQGTRLTVV.

This chain connects TRBV20-1 to TRBJ2-5, with 9 bases that match TRBD2. The trim removed 5 bases at V and 5 bases at J, leaving 15 bases unmatched. The germline V gene has CDR1 DFQATT and CDR2 SNEGSKA (reference sequence). This CDR3 has 16 residues. The CDR3 reads CSAGRWGRSGSETQYF. DNA for the CDR3: TGCAGTGCTGGAAGGTGGGGCCGTAGCGGGAGTGAGACCCAGTACTTC.

This chain connects TRBV4-2 to TRBJ2-2; perhaps TRBD2 as D (5 bases). This CDR3 is built from 15 residues. Deletions cut 8 bases from V and 4 bases from J, with 17 bases between. CDR1 is LGHNA and CDR2 is YNFKEQ in the germline V gene. In DNA form, the CDR3 reads TGTGCCAGCCGTTGGGGAACTGGACTCACCGGGGAGCTGTTTTTT. This codes for CASRWGTGLTGELFF.

V and J are TRBV29-1 and TRBJ2-1, with D possibly matching TRBD2 (6 bases). This CDR3 has 12 residues. Trimming took 4 bases from V and 4 from J, leaving 8 bases between them. Looked up from germline, CDR1 is SQVTM and CDR2 is ANQGSEA. CDR3 residues: CSVVGSYNEQFF. CDR3 in DNA: TGCAGCGTTGTCGGGAGTTACAATGAGCAGTTCTTC.

The chain recombines TRBV5-1 with TRBJ2-3; D remains ambiguous. Trimming took off 4 bases at V and 3 bases at J, with 18 bases between the two ends. The CDR3 contains 16 residues. Germline CDR1 is SGHRS and CDR2 is YFSETQ. CDR3 DNA sequence: TGCGCCAGCAGCCGAAGAGGTGCAGACTGGACAGATACGCAGTATTTT. Its protein product is CASSRRGADWTDTQYF.

This chain joins TRBV7-9 and TRBJ2-7; 7 bases fit TRBD1. Germline CDR1 and CDR2: SEHNR and FQNEAQ (reference sequence). Trimming at V came to 0 bases and at J to 0 bases, leaving 5 bases not matched to a gene. CDR3 length: 16 amino acids. The DNA of the CDR3 is TGTGCCAGCAGCTTAGCGGGGACAGTCCCCTCCTACGAGCAGTACTTC. Protein sequence: CASSLAGTVPSYEQYF.

This clonotype was recorded once. J is TRBJ1-2 and V is TRBV7-9; 7 bases are a match to TRBD1. The V segment lost 1 base and the J segment 4 bases; nucleotides outside the gene matches: 3. The germline V gene has CDR1 SEHNR and CDR2 FQNEAQ (reference sequence). CDR3 length: 14 amino acids. The CDR3 reads CASSLVSGGYGYTF. In nucleotides, the CDR3 is TGTGCCAGCAGCTTAGTGTCAGGGGGCTATGGCTACACCTTC.

The rearrangement joins TRBV24-1 to TRBJ2-5; weak D call: TRBD1 (6 bases). The CDR3 has 12 residues. Between the trimmed V and J ends, which lost 3 bases and 5 bases, there was a span of 6 bases. Per the germline V gene, CDR1 is KGHDR and CDR2 is SFDVKD. This CDR3 is CATSDTGETQYF. The CDR3 DNA reads TGTGCCACCAGTGATACAGGGGAGACCCAGTACTTC.